This TCR beta chain was obtained from a study of Tregs in tolerant kidney transplant recipients. Study-wide background: The nonmyeloablative bone marrow transplants came from related graft donors, with transient mixed chimerism. Overall study findings and caveats: The most relevant donor-specific Treg TCRbeta repertoire apparently came from expansion with activated donor B cells.

Sequencing was performed with immunoSEQ multiplex PCR; in TCRdb, only in-frame clones are kept and a portion is missing. The sample table sets out tens of thousands of clones. Germline V gives CDR1 LNHDA, CDR2 SQIVND (reference sequence). The ends were cut back, 7 bases at V and 7 bases at J, with 19 bases in the middle. The CDR3 extends over 14 amino acids. On this clone: Antigen unknown. The read ends 3 residues early relative to the CDR3; the germline J gene fills the gap.

This receptor was identified in a human donor who received a combined kidney and bone marrow transplant. Sequencing was performed on CD4+ T cells from blood, taken before the transplant. The chain has TRBV19 and TRBJ1-1, with D uncertain. The CDR3 sequence: CASTPLGRGNEAFF. CDR3 bases read: TGTGCCAGTACCCCGTTGGGCCGGGGAAATGAA.